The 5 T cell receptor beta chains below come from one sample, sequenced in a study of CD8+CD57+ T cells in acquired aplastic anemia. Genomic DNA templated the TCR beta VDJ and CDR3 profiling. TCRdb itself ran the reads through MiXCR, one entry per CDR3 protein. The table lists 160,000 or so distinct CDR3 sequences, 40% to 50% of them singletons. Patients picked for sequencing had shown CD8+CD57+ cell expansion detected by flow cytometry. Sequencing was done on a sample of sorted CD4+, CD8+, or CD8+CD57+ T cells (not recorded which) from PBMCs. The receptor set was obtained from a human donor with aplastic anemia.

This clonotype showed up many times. This chain's CDR3 is CASRLAVRTDTQYF. CDR3 DNA sequence: TGTGCCAGCAGACTAGCGGTTCGCACAGATACGCAGTATTTT. The V and J genes are TRBV6-5 and TRBJ2-3, with 8 bases that match TRBD2. The V and J ends lost 6 bases and 1 base, in that order; junction bases with no gene match: 3. The CDR3 has 14 residues. The germline gives CDR1 MNHEY, CDR2 SVGAGI.

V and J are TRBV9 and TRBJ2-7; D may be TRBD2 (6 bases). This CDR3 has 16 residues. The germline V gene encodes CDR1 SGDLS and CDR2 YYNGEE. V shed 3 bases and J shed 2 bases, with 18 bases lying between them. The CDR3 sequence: CASSEGGGTWTYEQYF. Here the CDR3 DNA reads TGTGCCAGCAGCGAGGGTGGCGGGACGTGGACCTACGAGCAGTACTTC.

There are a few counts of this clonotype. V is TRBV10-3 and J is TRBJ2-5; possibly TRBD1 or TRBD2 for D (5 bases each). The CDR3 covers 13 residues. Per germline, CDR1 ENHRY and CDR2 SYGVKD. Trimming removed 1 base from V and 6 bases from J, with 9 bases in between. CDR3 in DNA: TGTGCCATCAGTGAGTACCAGGGACAGACCCAGTACTTC. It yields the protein CAISEYQGQTQYF.

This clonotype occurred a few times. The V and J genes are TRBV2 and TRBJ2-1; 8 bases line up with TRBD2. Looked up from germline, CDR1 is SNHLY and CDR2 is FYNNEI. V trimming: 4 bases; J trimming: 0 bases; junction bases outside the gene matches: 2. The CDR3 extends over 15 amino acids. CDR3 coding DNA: TGTGCCAGCAGTGGACTAGCGCTCTCCTACAATGAGCAGTTCTTC. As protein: CASSGLALSYNEQFF. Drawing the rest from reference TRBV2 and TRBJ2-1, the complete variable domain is EPEVTQTPSHQVTQMGQEVILRCVPISNHLYFYWYRQILGQKVEFLVSFYNNEISEKSEIFDDQFSVERPDGSNFTLKIRSTKLEDSAMYFCASSGLALSYNEQFFGPGTRLTVL.

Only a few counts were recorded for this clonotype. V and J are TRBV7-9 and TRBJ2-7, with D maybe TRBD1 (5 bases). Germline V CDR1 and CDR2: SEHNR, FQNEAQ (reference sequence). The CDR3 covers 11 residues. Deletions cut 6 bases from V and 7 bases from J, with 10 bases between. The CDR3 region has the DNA TGTGCCAGCAGTGCAGGGTCTGAGCAGTACTTC. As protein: CASSAGSEQYF.